Presented here are 21 T cell receptor beta chains from one specimen sequenced in a study of TIL therapy for anti-PD-1-resistant metastatic lung cancer. The sample's time point: pre-treatment sample, taken before nivolumab and TIL therapy. The libraries were made with immunoSEQ v3. Produced via immunoSEQ multiplex PCR; TCRdb's table is partial and in-frame only. The sample includes more than 9,500 clones, about 80% of them seen just once. The sample here was blood, taken at baseline. These receptors all come from a person aged 25 to 85 with non-small cell lung cancer.

The V gene is TRBV6-6, the J gene TRBJ1-5, with 10 bases aligning to TRBD1. The junction had 8 bases not matched to a gene; V was cut back by 7 bases and J by 2 bases. The CDR3 covers 16 residues. The germline V gene encodes CDR1 MNHNY and CDR2 SVGAGI (reference sequence). The CDR3 region is CASTTRTGGGNQPQHF. The CDR3 coding sequence is TGTGCCAGCACTACTAGGACAGGGGGAGGCAATCAGCCCCAGCATTTT.

The V call is TRBV4-3, the J call TRBJ1-1; D is ambiguous. This CDR3 is 16 amino acids long. V was shortened by 0 bases and J by 4 bases, with 15 bases between the two germline ends. The germline V gene encodes CDR1 LGHNA and CDR2 YSLEER. Written as DNA, the CDR3 is TGCGCCAGCAGCCAAGAAGTCTCAAGCAGAGGCACTGAAGCTTTCTTT. The encoded protein is CASSQEVSSRGTEAFF.

The genes are TRBV30 and TRBJ2-5; 9 nucleotides line up with TRBD2. The CDR3 totals 14 residues. Germline trimming cut 4 bases from V and 5 bases from J; bases unmatched to any gene: 8. Germline values: CDR1 GTSNPN, CDR2 SVGIG (reference sequence). The CDR3 bases are TGTGCCTGGAAGGTAGGGACTAGCAGGGAGACCCAGTACTTC. Encoded protein: CAWKVGTSRETQYF.

This rearrangement joins TRBV5-1 to TRBJ1-1; TRBD1 aligns across 7 bases. The V gene's germline CDR1 is SGHRS and CDR2 YFSETQ. The CDR3 spans 13 residues. Losses at the gene ends were 0 bases for V and 7 bases for J; bases not matched to a gene: 3. CDR3 DNA: TGCGCCAGCAGCTTGGACACAGGGGTTGAAGCTTTCTTT. It specifies CASSLDTGVEAFF.

The chain carries TRBV5-1 and TRBJ2-3, with 8 nucleotides matching TRBD1. Trimming at V came to 3 bases and at J to 7 bases, leaving 10 bases not matched to a gene. The germline V gene encodes CDR1 SGHRS and CDR2 YFSETQ. There are 15 residues in the CDR3. CDR3 residues: CASSSTGTGTNTQYF. In DNA, the CDR3 is TGCGCCAGCAGCTCCACCGGGACAGGCACGAATACGCAGTATTTT.

The V gene is TRBV10-3, the J gene TRBJ2-7, with 11 nucleotides matching TRBD2. Per germline, CDR1 ENHRY and CDR2 SYGVKD. After removal of 3 bases from V and 2 bases from J, the junction contained 3 bases not matched to a gene. The CDR3 totals 15 residues. CDR3 bases: TGTGCCATCAGTGAACCGGGACTAGCGGCCTACGAGCAGTACTTC. The encoded protein is CAISEPGLAAYEQYF.

The CDR3 sequence is CASTVGGWGTEAFF. The CDR3 nucleotides are TGTGCCAGCACCGTAGGGGGTTGGGGCACTGAAGCTTTCTTT. The chain joins TRBV25-1 to TRBJ1-1, with D possibly matching TRBD1 (6 bases). Trimming stripped 7 bases from V and 4 bases from J, with 16 bases between. Germline V gene lookup returns CDR1 MGHDK and CDR2 SYGVNS. This CDR3 comprises 14 residues.

The chain uses TRBV5-1 and TRBJ2-1; TRBD2 matches 8 bases. The junction had 6 bases not matched to a gene; V was cut back by 7 bases and J by 0 bases. CDR3 length: 15 residues. CDR1 and CDR2 from the germline V gene are SGHRS and YFSETQ. Here the CDR3 DNA reads TGCGCCAGCGGAGACAGCGGGAGCTCCTACAATGAGCAGTTCTTC. Protein: CASGDSGSSYNEQFF.

This chain joins TRBV6-4 and TRBJ2-2, with 8 positions matching TRBD1. Germline CDR1 and CDR2: MRHNA and SNTAGT. With V trimmed by 6 bases and J by 3 bases, 9 bases remained unmatched. The CDR3 runs 16 residues. CDR3 region: CASREEGQAHTGELFF. The CDR3 DNA reads as TGTGCCAGCAGAGAAGAGGGACAGGCGCACACCGGGGAGCTGTTTTTT.

The CDR3 bases are TGTGCCAGCAGTTTAGGGACCCCATTGGACAGGGCCTACGAGCAGTACTTC. It codes for CASSLGTPLDRAYEQYF. The chain couples TRBV27 to TRBJ2-5; TRBD1 matches 8 bases. TRBJ2-7 explains the end of the DNA better; the J call may be wrong. Germline CDR1 reads MNHEY; CDR2 reads SMNVEV (reference sequence). The CDR3 has 17 amino acids.

This clone was detected only once. The chain carries TRBV5-1 and TRBJ2-1; weak D call: TRBD1 (5 bases). V lost 4 bases, J lost 5 bases, and 13 bases lay in between. The V gene's germline CDR1 is SGHRS and CDR2 YFSETQ. CDR3 length: 14 amino acids. CDR3 coding DNA: TGCGCCAGCAGCACAGGCGGTAGTCACAATGAGCAGTTCTTC. Protein: CASSTGGSHNEQFF.

This chain joins TRBV7-9 and TRBJ2-7, with D unclear. Germline V gives CDR1 SEHNR, CDR2 FQNEAQ (reference sequence). V lost 1 base to trimming and J lost 6 bases, with 4 bases between them. The length of the CDR3 is 11 residues. CDR3 sequence: CASSLDGEQYF. The CDR3 nucleotides are TGTGCCAGCAGCTTAGACGGCGAGCAGTACTTC.

This chain connects TRBV10-3 to TRBJ1-2; D might be TRBD1 (6 bases). The V gene lost 0 bases and the J gene lost 4 bases, with 12 bases spanning the gap. Germline loops: CDR1 ENHRY, CDR2 SYGVKD. The CDR3 totals 15 residues. The CDR3 bases are TGTGCCATCAGTGAGTCCAGGGGTAATAGCTATGGCTACACCTTC. Its protein is CAISESRGNSYGYTF.

This clone was detected only once. The J gene is TRBJ1-1, the V gene TRBV7-3; D perhaps matches TRBD1 (5 bases). The CDR3 consists of 15 residues. CDR1 and CDR2 (germline): SGHTA, FQGTGA. The V gene lost 2 bases and the J gene lost 5 bases, with 15 bases spanning the gap. In DNA, the CDR3 is TGTGCCAGCAGCTTATCGCGGGACGGAGGTACTGAAGCTTTCTTT. This codes for CASSLSRDGGTEAFF.

V is TRBV4-1 and J is TRBJ2-7, with D perhaps matching TRBD1 (6 bases). V lost 0 bases to trimming and J lost 6 bases, with 9 bases between them. The germline V gene encodes CDR1 MGHRA and CDR2 YSYEKL. The CDR3 runs 13 residues. DNA of the CDR3: TGCGCCAGCAGCCAAGAGGCAGGGGCCGAGCAGTACTTC. Protein: CASSQEAGAEQYF.

The chain couples TRBV6-5 to TRBJ1-2; tentative D call: TRBD1 (5 bases). The V end lost 8 bases, the J end lost 4 bases, and 17 bases lay between the germline ends. Germline CDR1 and CDR2: MNHEY and SVGAGI. The CDR3 covers 14 residues. The CDR3 DNA follows: TGTGCCAGCCTCAGCGTTGGGGGGGTCTATGGCTACACCTTC. Translated, it gives CASLSVGGVYGYTF.

The V gene is TRBV18, the J gene TRBJ2-7; 11 nucleotides agree with TRBD1. The V gene's germline CDR1 is KGHSH and CDR2 LQKENI. The V segment lost 1 base and the J segment 3 bases; nucleotides outside the gene matches: 8. This CDR3 spans 17 amino acids. CDR3 sequence reads: CASSPQTPGQGDYEQYF. The CDR3 coding sequence is TGTGCCAGCTCACCACAAACTCCGGGACAGGGGGACTACGAGCAGTACTTC.

V is TRBV6-6 and J is TRBJ2-2; 8 bases fit TRBD1. V trimming: 5 bases; J trimming: 3 bases; junction bases outside the gene matches: 8. Per the germline V gene, CDR1 is MNHNY and CDR2 is SVGAGI (reference sequence). This CDR3 has 16 amino acids. CDR3 sequence (DNA): TGTGCCAGCAGTCCGGCAGACAGGGGCGACACCGGGGAGCTGTTTTTT. Encoded protein: CASSPADRGDTGELFF.

The V gene is TRBV5-4, the J gene TRBJ2-5; 12 bases align to TRBD2. J was trimmed by 6 bases and V by 4 bases; bases with no gene match: 7. The length of the CDR3 is 15 residues. Germline CDR1 SGHNT, CDR2 YYREEE (reference sequence). CDR3 nucleotide sequence: TGTGCCAGCAGCACGACTAGCGGGAGTGGGCAGACCCAGTACTTC. As protein: CASSTTSGSGQTQYF.

V gene TRBV10-3 combines with J gene TRBJ2-1; no clear D. CDR1 and CDR2 from the germline V gene are ENHRY and SYGVKD. The V and J ends lost 7 bases and 2 bases respectively, with 12 bases between them. The CDR3 extends over 14 amino acids. The CDR3 here is CAIKGSVAYNEQFF. CDR3 nucleotides: TGTGCCATCAAGGGTTCGGTAGCCTACAATGAGCAGTTCTTC.

This clone was detected once. This rearrangement joins TRBV6-1 to TRBJ2-5; 11 positions agree with TRBD1. TRBJ2-7 explains the end of the DNA better; the J call may be wrong. Germline V lookup: CDR1 MNHNS, CDR2 SASEGT. The CDR3 contains 15 residues. The CDR3 DNA follows: TGTGCCAGCAGTGAAGCCGGGACAGGGGGCTACGAGCAGTACTTC. Protein: CASSEAGTGGYEQYF.